This T cell receptor beta chain is drawn from a study of healthy donors' naive CD4 and CD8 T cells. Study context: All functional IMGT TCR alpha variants were covered by new primers.

This clonotype was recorded a few times. Trimming pared 1 base from V and 4 bases from J, leaving 14 bases between. This CDR3 has 15 residues. The germline V gene encodes CDR1 SGHAT and CDR2 FQNNGV. Each TCR library used about 500 ng of total RNA and a linear amplification protocol. Each CDR3 protein gets one entry after TCRdb re-called the reads with MiXCR. The sample records roughly 200,000 distinct CDR3 sequences, 74% being singletons. The V and J genes are TRBV11-2 and TRBJ2-7; D might be TRBD1 (6 bases). Specimen: naive CD4+ and CD8+ T cells sorted from blood, pooled from several donors. The TCR originated in a pool of human donors in good health; the sample pools cells from several healthy donors. CDR3 bases: TGTGCCAGCAGCTTAGTGCAGGGGATTTATTACGAGCAGTACTTC. Translated, it gives CASSLVQGIYYEQYF.